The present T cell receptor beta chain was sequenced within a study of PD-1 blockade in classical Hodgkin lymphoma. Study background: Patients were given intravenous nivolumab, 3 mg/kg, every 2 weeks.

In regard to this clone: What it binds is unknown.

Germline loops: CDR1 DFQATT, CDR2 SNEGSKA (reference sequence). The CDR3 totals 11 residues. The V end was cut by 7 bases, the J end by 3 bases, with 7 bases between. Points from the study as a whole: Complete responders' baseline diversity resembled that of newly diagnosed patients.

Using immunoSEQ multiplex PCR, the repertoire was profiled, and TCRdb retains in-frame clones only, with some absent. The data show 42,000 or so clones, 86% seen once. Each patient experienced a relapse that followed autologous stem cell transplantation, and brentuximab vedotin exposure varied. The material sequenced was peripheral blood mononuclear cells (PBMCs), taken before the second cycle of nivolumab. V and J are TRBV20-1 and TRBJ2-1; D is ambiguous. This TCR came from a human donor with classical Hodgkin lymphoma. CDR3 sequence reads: CSVSDYNEQFF. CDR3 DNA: TGCAGTGTGTCCGACTACAATGAGCAGTTCTTC.